Listed below are T cell receptor beta chains from one sample, sequenced in a study of molecular identifiers for immune sequencing clone quantification. TCRdb redid the calling of the PCR reads with MiXCR, one entry per CDR3 protein. The sample has some 650,000 distinct CDR3 sequences, 20% seen once. The sample consisted of naive CD8+ T cells from blood, with Jurkat cell RNA spiked in. These receptors were taken from a human donor in good health. Some libraries in this study had Jurkat cell RNA spiked in. The CDR3 runs from the conserved cysteine through the conserved F or W. Fields, in order: D gene, clone size, J gene, V gene, CDR3 length, CDR3 DNA, CDR3 protein. The D gene is left open where the match is weak. The size entry gives how often the clone was seen (once, few, many) or a class if it is expanded.

>.|many|TRBJ2-2|TRBV6-5|14
TGTGCCAGCAGTTTGGGGGAGATCACCGGGGAGCTGTTTTTT
CASSLGEITGELFF
>.|many|TRBJ1-1|TRBV13|11
TGTGCCAGCAGCTTAGACGGGAAAGCTTTCTTT
CASSLDGKAFF
>TRBD1|many|TRBJ1-1|TRBV6-5|14
TGTGCCAGCAGTTACGGGACAGGCAGCACTGAAGCTTTCTTT
CASSYGTGSTEAFF
>.|many|TRBJ2-7|TRBV7-9|12
TGTGCCAGCAGCCCCGACCCCTACGAGCAGTACTTC
CASSPDPYEQYF
>.|many|TRBJ1-1|TRBV20-1|14
TGCAGTGCTAGAACAGGCCCGATGAACACTGAAGCTTTCTTT
CSARTGPMNTEAFF
>.|many|TRBJ1-1|TRBV7-9|13
TGTGCCAGCGCCGCCCCGGCCCCGACTGAAGCTTTCTTT
CASAAPAPTEAFF
>.|many|TRBJ1-2|TRBV7-2|15
TGTGCCAGCAGCTCCCTCGTGGCACGCCCCGATGGCTACACCTTC
CASSSLVARPDGYTF
>TRBD1|many|TRBJ1-1|TRBV5-4|14
TGTGCCAGCAGCTTGCGGGGACAGGACACTGAAGCTTTCTTT
CASSLRGQDTEAFF
>TRBD2|many|TRBJ2-5|TRBV20-1|20
TGCAGTGCTAGTCCGCTCCCGGGACTAGCGGGAGCAGAAAGGGGAGAGACCCAGTACTTC
CSASPLPGLAGAERGETQYF
>.|many|TRBJ2-7|TRBV20-1|13
TGCAGTGCTAGGGGGCCAAGCTCCTACGAGCAGTACTTC
CSARGPSSYEQYF